Below, 6 T cell receptor beta chains from the same sample are listed, as sequenced in a study of PD-1 blockade in classical Hodgkin lymphoma. Here immunoSEQ multiplex PCR was the method, and the copy in TCRdb shows in-frame clones only, minus some. In the table there are roughly 32,000 clones, 80% to 90% of which are singletons. Each patient experienced a relapse that followed autologous stem cell transplantation, and brentuximab vedotin exposure varied. The sequences come from peripheral blood mononuclear cells (PBMCs), collected at baseline. The receptors shown here come from a human donor with classical Hodgkin lymphoma.

This CDR3 is CASSRGWNTEAFF. DNA for the CDR3: TGTGCCAGCAGTCGAGGGTGGAACACTGAAGCTTTCTTT. The chain combines TRBV27 with TRBJ1-1; D uncertain. Trimming left V 5 bases short and J 1 base short, with 8 bases between. This CDR3 comprises 13 residues. Germline assignment: CDR1 MNHEY and CDR2 SMNVEV (reference sequence).

The chain uses TRBV7-9 and TRBJ2-7; 8 positions agree with TRBD1. Germline V gives CDR1 SEHNR, CDR2 FQNEAQ (reference sequence). The CDR3 totals 14 residues. The ends lost 5 bases at V and 3 bases at J; junction bases unmatched: 6. The CDR3 spells CASSPGQVIYEQYF. In DNA, the CDR3 is TGTGCCAGCAGCCCGGGACAGGTAATCTACGAGCAGTACTTC.

This CDR3 is CSVGNSYNEQFF. CDR3 bases: TGCAGCGTCGGGAACTCCTACAATGAGCAGTTCTTC. The chain combines TRBV29-1 with TRBJ2-1; tentatively, D is TRBD2 (5 bases). The CDR3 length is 12 residues. The ends were cut back, 6 bases at V and 0 bases at J, with 6 bases in the middle. CDR1 and CDR2 from the germline V gene are SQVTM and ANQGSEA.

This clone was found once. This sequence joins TRBV15 and TRBJ1-5; 7 bases agree with TRBD1. Germline CDR1 LNHNV, CDR2 YYDKDF (reference sequence). This CDR3 is 16 amino acids long. The junction had 7 bases not matched to a gene; V was cut back by 0 bases and J by 5 bases. Here the CDR3 reads CATSRDGQARDQPQHF. The CDR3 nucleotides are TGTGCCACCAGCAGAGACGGACAGGCCAGAGATCAGCCCCAGCATTTT.

The V call is TRBV2, the J call TRBJ2-3, with 8 positions matching TRBD2. V trimming: 1 base; J trimming: 1 base; junction bases outside the gene matches: 16. CDR1 and CDR2 (germline): SNHLY, FYNNEI. The CDR3 runs to 20 residues. As DNA, the CDR3 is TGTGCCAGCAGTGAAGGGTTGGTCGGCGGGGGGCAATTGGGCACAGATACGCAGTATTTT. This encodes CASSEGLVGGGQLGTDTQYF.

For the CDR3, the DNA is TGTGCCAGCTCACCATCTTTGGGGTCTGGGGCCAACGTCCTGACTTTC. Its protein product is CASSPSLGSGANVLTF. The rearrangement joins TRBV18 to TRBJ2-6, with unresolved D. This CDR3 has 16 residues. V was clipped by 2 bases and J by 1 base, with 9 bases between them. Per the germline V gene, CDR1 is KGHSH and CDR2 is LQKENI.